The clone carrying this T cell receptor (beta chain) has at least ten counts. The source of the sample is a study of low-dose radiotherapy and immunotherapy resistance in tumors. Study context: Patients of Cohort 1 had 0.5 Gy fractions every 2 weeks, which summed to 6.5 Gy. The study administered intravenous cyclophosphamide at 200 mg/m2 every two weeks, one day ahead of radiation and immunotherapy. Every two weeks patients got nivolumab 240 mg flat dose, plus ipilimumab 1 mg/kg every six weeks, intravenously.

TRAV- and TRBV-specific primers primed first-strand cDNA, covering alpha and beta chains. Over approximately 20 PCR cycles, TCRs were amplified from a constant-region primer and V-primer adapter. Using its own MiXCR run on the reads, TCRdb lists one record per CDR3 protein. The table has around 84,000 distinct CDR3 sequences, 15% to 20% seen once. V gave up 3 bases and J gave up 1 base, with 7 bases separating them. The CDR3 sequence is 13 residues long. Germline V gives CDR1 SGHKS, CDR2 YYEKEE (reference sequence). Time point indicated: after trial treatment. Treatment noted: LDRT plus nivolumab, ipilimumab, low-dose cyclophosphamide and aspirin (RACIN trial). The donors, trial participants, received nivolumab, ipilimumab, aspirin, low-dose cyclophosphamide and low-dose radiotherapy.

The genes are TRBV5-5 and TRBJ1-1; D gene uncertain. The receptor was isolated from a male donor with prostate cancer. The sequencing used PBMCs, collected after low-dose radiotherapy plus immunotherapy. CDR3 bases: TGTGCCAGCAGCTCCGCATGGAACACTGAAGCTTTCTTT. Translating it yields CASSSAWNTEAFF.